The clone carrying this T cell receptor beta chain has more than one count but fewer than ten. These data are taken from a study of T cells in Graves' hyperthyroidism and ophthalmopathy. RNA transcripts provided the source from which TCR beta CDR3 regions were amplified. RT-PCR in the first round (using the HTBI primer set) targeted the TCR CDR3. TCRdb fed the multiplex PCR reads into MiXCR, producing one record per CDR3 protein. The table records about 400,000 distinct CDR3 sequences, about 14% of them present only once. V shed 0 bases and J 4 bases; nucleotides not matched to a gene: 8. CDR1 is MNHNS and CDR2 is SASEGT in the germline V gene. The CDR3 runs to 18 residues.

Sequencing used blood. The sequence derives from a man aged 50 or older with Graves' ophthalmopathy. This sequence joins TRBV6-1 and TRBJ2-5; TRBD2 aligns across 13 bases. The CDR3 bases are TGTGCCAGCAGTGAAGCGAACGGACTAGCGGGAGAAAGAGAGACCCAGTACTTC. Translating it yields CASSEANGLAGERETQYF.